This T cell receptor (beta chain) originates from a study of T cell clonotyping in hematopoietic cell transplantation. Whole-study context: Cytoreduction preceded collection of pretransplant recipient samples.

Method: immunoSEQ multiplex PCR; TCRdb's copy keeps in-frame clones and lacks some. The data show 16,000 or so clones, with 93% seen just once and 1.8% held by the top ten. As concerns this clone: Its cognate antigen is unknown.

The V and J ends lost 7 bases and 4 bases, in that order; junction bases with no gene match: 5. The CDR3 is 13 residues long. Germline CDR1 and CDR2: MNHEY and SVGAGI. Findings and caveats of the study: Recipient TCR diversity dropped after transplant; expanded clonotypes rose from day 30 to 180. Graft donor and pretransplant recipient Inverse Simpson Index values predicted broader posttransplant TCR diversity. Cells were unsorted, so CD4 and CD8 contributions were not separated.

Time point denoted: recipient sample about 28 days before transplant, after cytoreduction. The material sequenced was peripheral blood mononuclear cells, taken before stem cell transplant. The TCR comes from a man between 18 and 35 years old with biphenotypic leukemia. Some clones in this sample may be carry-over from other donors' samples. V usage is TRBV6-5 and J usage is TRBJ1-2; 8 nucleotides line up with TRBD1. Here the CDR3 reads CASISGTGYGYTF. The CDR3 DNA sequence: TGTGCCAGCATCTCCGGGACAGGCTATGGCTACACCTTC.